This TCR beta chain was found in a study of Ad26.COV2.S vaccination and SARS-CoV-2 variants. With 4 bases clipped from V and 7 bases from J, the junction kept 4 bases outside the gene matches. Germline CDR1 SGDLS, CDR2 YYNGEE. The CDR3 is 13 amino acids. Only in-frame clones appear in the TCRdb table, and some are missing; sequencing was by immunoSEQ multiplex PCR. The table lists about 180,000 clones, approximately 88% of them singletons, with approximately 6% in the top ten. Study results and limitations: Placebo recipients showed lower spike-specific TCR breadth than vaccinees. Similar non-spike TCR breadth was observed in recipients of vaccine and of placebo. Spike-specific CD8+ and CD4+ T cell responses reportedly showed substantial breadth after vaccination. Measures of TCR breadth and depth may have fallen short of total T cell responses.

About this clone: The antigen remains unidentified.

The receptor was isolated from a human donor who had recovered from COVID-19. V is TRBV9 and J is TRBJ2-1; 8 positions agree with TRBD1. Source: peripheral blood, taken after recovery from COVID-19. CDR3 DNA sequence: TGTGCCAGCAGCCAGGGGGCGCAAAATGAGCAGTTCTTC. Its translation: CASSQGAQNEQFF.